A single sample gave rise to the 16 T cell receptor beta chains below, sequenced in a study of beta chain features in type 1 diabetes. Points from the study as a whole: Type 1 diabetes patients had moderately but significantly shorter TCRB CDR3s in all four CD4+ subsets.

These TCRs' antigens remain unknown. Expressed TCRB transcripts were sequenced because the isolated RNA had all been reverse transcribed beforehand. Here immunoSEQ multiplex PCR was the method, and the copy in TCRdb shows in-frame clones only, minus some. The table shows over 650,000 clones, with about 14% occurring only once. The sequenced material came from naive CD4+ T cells from blood. All receptors come from a man between 18 and 35 years old with type 1 diabetes.

Of note for this clone: An end of the junction does not agree with germline; a read error may underlie this. The chain recombines TRBV5-1 with TRBJ2-7; 8 bases line up with TRBD1. The CDR3 is 13 residues long. Germline V CDR1 and CDR2: SGHRS, YFSETQ. The CDR3 region is CASGGQGSHEQYF. The DNA for the CDR3 is TGCGCCAGCGGAGGACAGGGCTCCCACGAGCAGTACTTC.

The sample holds a few counts of this clone. The V and J genes are TRBV5-6 and TRBJ2-1; D is undetermined. Per germline, CDR1 SGHDT and CDR2 YYEEEE. The CDR3 has 14 amino acids. V was cut by 5 bases and J by 5 bases, with 14 bases left in between. Here the CDR3 reads CASSSFSRDNEQFF. The CDR3 region has the DNA TGTGCCAGCAGTTCCTTCAGCCGGGACAATGAGCAGTTCTTC. Together with reference TRBV5-6 and TRBJ2-1, the CDR3 gives the full variable domain: DAGVTQSPTHLIKTRGQQVTLRCSPKSGHDTVSWYQQALGQGPQFIFQYYEEEERQRGNFPDRFSGHQFPNYSSELNVNALLLGDSALYLCASSSFSRDNEQFFGPGTRLTVL.

The V call is TRBV29-1, the J call TRBJ2-7; 8 nucleotides match TRBD1. The CDR3 runs to 13 residues. Germline assignment: CDR1 SQVTM and CDR2 ANQGSEA. The ends lost 7 bases at V and 3 bases at J; junction bases unmatched: 8. The CDR3 region has the DNA TGCAGCGCCAAGGACAGGGAAGGCTACGAGCAGTACTTC. Translated: CSAKDREGYEQYF.

This clone was detected only a few times. The chain uses TRBV19 and TRBJ2-2; TRBD1 matches 9 bases. V shed 6 bases and J 5 bases; nucleotides not matched to a gene: 4. CDR1 and CDR2 from the germline V gene are LNHDA and SQIVND (reference sequence). The CDR3 spans 14 residues. CDR3 nucleotides: TGTGCCAGTAGCTGGACAGGGGAGACCGGGGAGCTGTTTTTT. The encoded protein is CASSWTGETGELFF.

This clone came up a few times. The J gene is TRBJ1-3, the V gene TRBV10-3, with D hard to call. Germline assignment: CDR1 ENHRY and CDR2 SYGVKD. The CDR3 has 15 residues. V lost 4 bases and J 0 bases, leaving 10 bases between the germline ends. DNA of the CDR3: TGTGCCATCAGTGGTAGCTCAGCCTCTGGAAACACCATATATTTT. Translated: CAISGSSASGNTIYF.

The rearrangement links TRBV25-1 to TRBJ2-3; 8 bases are shared with TRBD2. CDR3 size: 15 residues. Germline loops: CDR1 MGHDK, CDR2 SYGVNS. V lost 8 bases and J lost 1; bases outside the gene matches: 8. CDR3 in amino acids: CASALSTSGTDTQYF. The CDR3 DNA reads TGTGCCAGCGCCCTCTCGACTAGCGGCACAGATACGCAGTATTTT.

The J gene is TRBJ2-5, the V gene TRBV29-1; TRBD2 agrees at 11 bases. The V segment lost 5 bases and the J segment 7 bases; nucleotides outside the gene matches: 6. This CDR3 contains 13 residues. Looked up from germline, CDR1 is SQVTM and CDR2 is ANQGSEA. CDR3 residues: CSVLAGGPGTQYF. As DNA, the CDR3 is TGCAGCGTTCTAGCGGGGGGACCTGGGACCCAGTACTTC. The complete variable domain, with remaining parts taken from reference TRBV29-1 and TRBJ2-5, reads SAVISQKPSRDICQRGTSLTIQCQVDSQVTMMFWYRQQPGQSLTLIATANQGSEATYESGFVIDKFPISRPNLTFSTLTVSNMSPEDSSIYLCSVLAGGPGTQYFGPGTRLLVL.

About this clone itself: This same CDR3 is encoded by further DNA sequences in the sample. V and J are TRBV30 and TRBJ1-2, with D possibly matching TRBD1 (6 bases). Germline V gene lookup returns CDR1 GTSNPN and CDR2 SVGIG (reference sequence). The CDR3 is 12 residues long. Trimming removed 0 bases from V and 5 bases from J, with 7 bases in between. The CDR3 protein is CAWSVGGYGYTF. CDR3 nucleotide sequence: TGTGCCTGGAGTGTAGGGGGGTATGGCTACACCTTC.

The table lists this clone with a few counts. The CDR3 region is CSVRPGTSAYEQYF. The CDR3 bases are TGCAGCGTCCGTCCCGGGACATCCGCCTACGAGCAGTACTTC. The V call is TRBV29-1, the J call TRBJ2-7, with a possible D match to TRBD1 (6 bases). V was clipped by 6 bases and J by 2 bases, with 17 bases between them. Germline V gene sequence: CDR1 SQVTM, CDR2 ANQGSEA. This CDR3 has 14 amino acids.

This clone was seen a handful of times. V gene TRBV28 combines with J gene TRBJ2-7; D is tentatively TRBD1 or TRBD2 (5 bases each). Germline V gives CDR1 MDHEN, CDR2 SYDVKM. Trimming removed 3 bases at V and 1 base at J, with 13 bases between. The CDR3 length is 15 residues. In DNA, the CDR3 is TGTGCCAGCAGTTTGGGGACGCCTCGATCCTACGAGCAGTACTTC. Translated: CASSLGTPRSYEQYF.

This clone was seen a handful of times. The chain recombines TRBV19 with TRBJ1-5; D gene unclear. CDR1 is LNHDA, CDR2 SQIVND, per germline (reference sequence). CDR3 length: 14 amino acids. The V and J ends lost 5 bases and 3 bases respectively, with 11 bases between them. CDR3 protein: CASSENGNNQPQHF. The CDR3 DNA is TGTGCCAGTAGTGAGAACGGCAACAATCAGCCCCAGCATTTT.

The CDR3 loop reads CASSTDRGLSYEQYF. CDR3 nucleotides: TGTGCCAGCAGCACAGACAGGGGGCTCTCCTACGAGCAGTACTTC. The genes are TRBV5-6 and TRBJ2-7, with 10 nucleotides matching TRBD1. V shed 4 bases and J 0 bases; nucleotides not matched to a gene: 4. In germline, CDR1 is SGHDT, CDR2 YYEEEE. The CDR3 has 15 residues.

The chain couples TRBV13 to TRBJ2-1, with D possibly matching TRBD1 (6 bases). The V gene's germline CDR1 is PRHDT and CDR2 FYEKMQ (reference sequence). This CDR3 comprises 17 residues. V dropped 5 bases and J dropped 0 bases, with 17 bases sitting between them. CDR3 nucleotides: TGTGCCAGCAGCCCTCCGCAGGGGCCGAGCTCCTACAATGAGCAGTTCTTC. Translated: CASSPPQGPSSYNEQFF.

J is TRBJ1-1 and V is TRBV7-2; tentatively, D is TRBD1 (6 bases). CDR1 and CDR2 (germline): SGHTA, FQGNSA. This CDR3 has 13 amino acids. V was cut by 4 bases and J by 5 bases, with 11 bases left in between. The CDR3 loop reads CASSYRGGTEAFF. The CDR3 DNA reads TGTGCCAGCAGCTATAGGGGGGGTACTGAAGCTTTCTTT.

The chain has TRBV10-3 and TRBJ2-1; tentatively, D is TRBD2 (6 bases). The germline V gene has CDR1 ENHRY and CDR2 SYGVKD. This CDR3 region has 16 residues. V was trimmed by 0 bases and J by 4 bases, leaving 13 bases between them. CDR3: CAISESYSRGYNEQFF. The CDR3 DNA reads TGTGCCATCAGTGAGTCATATTCCCGGGGGTACAATGAGCAGTTCTTC.

This clone was recorded a few times. This chain joins TRBV9 and TRBJ2-5, with 8 bases matching TRBD2. The junction had 4 bases not matched to a gene; V was cut back by 0 bases and J by 9 bases. CDR1 is SGDLS and CDR2 is YYNGEE in the germline V gene. The CDR3 loop spans 13 amino acids. CDR3 residues: CASSVGTAGAQYF. In DNA form, the CDR3 reads TGTGCCAGCAGCGTAGGGACAGCGGGGGCCCAGTACTTC.